The clone carrying this TCR beta chain was picked up a small number of times. The data stem from a study of regulatory T cells in long-lasting Graves disease. Germline lookup yields CDR1 GTSNPN and CDR2 SVGIG (reference sequence). CDR3 length: 13 residues. The V end lost 4 bases, the J end lost 5 bases, and 12 bases lay between the germline ends. With iRepertoire HTBI primers and Arm-PCR of CDR3 regions, TCR beta libraries were built. Via MiXCR, TCRdb re-called the multiplex PCR reads, giving one row per CDR3 protein. The sample has approximately 360,000 distinct CDR3 sequences; 12% are singletons. Stated time point: newly diagnosed GD, antithyroid drugs for less than 3 months. With RNA extracted from PBMCs as input, the TCR library was made. These data also featured in a second study, about T cells in Graves' hyperthyroidism and ophthalmopathy.

Sequencing was performed on peripheral blood mononuclear cells (PBMCs), taken at new diagnosis, from a patient treated with antithyroid drugs. This chain links TRBV30 with TRBJ1-3; no definite D call. The source is a woman between 18 and 29 years old with Graves disease. The CDR3: CAWIPRTRNTIYF. The CDR3 nucleotides read TGTGCCTGGATTCCCCGGACCCGAAACACCATATATTTT.